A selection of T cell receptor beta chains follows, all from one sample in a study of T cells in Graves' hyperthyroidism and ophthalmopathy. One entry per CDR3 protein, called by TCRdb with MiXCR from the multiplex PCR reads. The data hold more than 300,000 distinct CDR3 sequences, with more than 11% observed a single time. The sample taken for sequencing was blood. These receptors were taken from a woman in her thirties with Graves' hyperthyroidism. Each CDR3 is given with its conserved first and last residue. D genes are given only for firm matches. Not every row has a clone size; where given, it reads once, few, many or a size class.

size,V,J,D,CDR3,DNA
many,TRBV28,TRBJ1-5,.,CASSPLNHQPQHF,TGTGCCAGCAGCCCGCTTAACCATCAGCCCCAGCATTTT
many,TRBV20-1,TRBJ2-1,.,CSARDQYRSYNEQFF,TGCAGTGCTAGAGATCAATATCGCTCCTACAATGAGCAGTTCTTC
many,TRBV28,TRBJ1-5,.,CASLSPGGQPQHF,TGTGCCAGCCTAAGCCCGGGGGGTCAGCCCCAGCATTTT
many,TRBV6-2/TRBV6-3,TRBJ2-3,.,CASSYAEEADTQYF,TGTGCCAGCAGTTACGCGGAGGAGGCAGATACGCAGTATTTT
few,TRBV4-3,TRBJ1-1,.,CASSQDRVGRGTEAFF,TGCGCCAGCAGCCAAGATAGGGTGGGACGGGGAACTGAAGCTTTCTTT
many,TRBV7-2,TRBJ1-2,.,CASSPRPGGYGYTF,TGTGCCAGCAGCCCCCGACCGGGGGGCTATGGCTACACCTTC
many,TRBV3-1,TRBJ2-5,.,CASSQDAKGVETQYF,TGTGCCAGCAGCCAAGATGCCAAAGGGGTGGAGACCCAGTACTTC
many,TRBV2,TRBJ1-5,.,CASSDFTQPQHF,TGTGCCAGCAGTGATTTCACTCAGCCCCAGCATTTT
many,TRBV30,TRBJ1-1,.,CAWSVQLEAFF,TGTGCCTGGAGTGTACAGCTCGAAGCTTTCTTT
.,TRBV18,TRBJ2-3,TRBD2,CASSPKSGRASSTDTQYF,TGTGCCAGCTCACCAAAAAGCGGGAGAGCCTCTAGCACAGATACGCAGTATTTT
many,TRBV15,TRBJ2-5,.,CATSRDVFREETQYF,TGTGCCACCAGCAGAGATGTGTTCAGGGAAGAGACCCAGTACTTC
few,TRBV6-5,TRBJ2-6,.,CASSPLAISGANVLTF,TGTGCCAGCAGTCCCCTCGCGATCTCTGGGGCCAACGTCCTGACTTTC
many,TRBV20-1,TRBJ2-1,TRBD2,CSARDFAGGYEQFF,TGCAGTGCTCGAGACTTTGCGGGAGGATATGAGCAGTTCTTC
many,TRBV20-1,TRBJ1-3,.,CSAAAGRVNTIYF,TGCAGTGCTGCGGCCGGGAGGGTAAACACCATATATTTT
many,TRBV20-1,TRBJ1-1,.,CSAPKPRSDTEAFF,TGCAGTGCTCCCAAGCCCAGATCGGACACTGAAGCTTTCTTT
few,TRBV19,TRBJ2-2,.,CASSMAVNTGELFF,TGTGCCAGTAGTATGGCAGTGAACACCGGGGAGCTGTTTTTT
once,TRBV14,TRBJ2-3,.,CASSQAGTPDTDTQYF,TGTGCCAGCAGCCAAGCCGGGACTCCAGACACAGATACGCAGTATTTT
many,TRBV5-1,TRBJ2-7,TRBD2,CASSLGLAGVEQYF,TGCGCCAGCAGCCTGGGGCTAGCGGGAGTCGAGCAGTACTTC
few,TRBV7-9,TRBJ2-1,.,CASSYFNEQFF,TGTGCCAGCAGCTACTTTAATGAGCAGTTCTTC
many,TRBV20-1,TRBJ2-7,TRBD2,CSAIRDYTYEQYF,TGCAGTGCCATCCGGGACTACACCTACGAGCAGTACTTC
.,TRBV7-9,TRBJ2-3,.,CASSSSGPDTQYF,TGTGCCAGCAGCTCGAGCGGACCAGATACGCAGTATTTT
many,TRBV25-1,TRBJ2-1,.,CASSAFGGWGRHNEQFF,TGTGCCAGCAGTGCATTCGGGGGATGGGGTAGGCACAATGAGCAGTTCTTC
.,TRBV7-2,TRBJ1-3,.,CASSQRAANSGNTIYF,TGTGCCAGCAGCCAGAGGGCGGCTAACTCTGGAAACACCATATATTTT
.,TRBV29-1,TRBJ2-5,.,CSADRGETQYF,TGCAGCGCGGATAGGGGAGAGACCCAGTACTTC
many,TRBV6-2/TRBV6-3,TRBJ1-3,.,CASRHSSGNTIYF,TGTGCCAGCAGACACAGCTCTGGAAACACCATATATTTT
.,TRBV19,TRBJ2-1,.,CASSITHYNEQFF,TGTGCCAGTAGTATAACTCATTACAATGAGCAGTTCTTC
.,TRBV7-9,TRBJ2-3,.,CASSLAGGTDAQYF,TGTGCCAGCAGCTTAGCGGGGGGCACAGATGCGCAGTATTTT
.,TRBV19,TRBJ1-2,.,CATLKREQNYGYTF,TGTGCCACCCTCAAAAGGGAGCAGAACTATGGCTACACCTTC
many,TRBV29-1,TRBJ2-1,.,CSVDHSGSYNEQFF,TGCAGCGTTGACCACAGCGGCTCCTACAATGAGCAGTTCTTC
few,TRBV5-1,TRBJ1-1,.,CASSLDHRGNTEAFF,TGCGCCAGCAGCTTGGACCACCGCGGGAACACTGAAGCTTTCTTT